This passage covers 24 T cell receptor beta chains from one sample sequenced in a study of shared clonotypes between healthy human individuals. Some clones are missing from TCRdb's copy, which holds only in-frame ones; the method was immunoSEQ multiplex PCR. The sample lists some 2,100,000 clones; about 94% were seen once. The sample was naive CD4+ T cells sorted from blood. Subset: CD45RA+ positively selected. These receptors all stem from a man aged 18-30 years in good health.

The chain is built from TRBV19 and TRBJ2-7; 7 bases align to TRBD1. Germline CDR1 LNHDA, CDR2 SQIVND (reference sequence). V was clipped by 5 bases and J by 9 bases; unmatched bases: 7. CDR3 size: 12 residues. CDR3 bases: TGTGCCAGTAGTCCCCTAGGGGGCGGGCAGTACTTC. This codes for CASSPLGGGQYF.

The chain links TRBV1 to TRBJ2-2; no check of the table's D call, TRBD1, against the DNA was made. TRBV1 is given as a pseudogene. The CDR3 has 16 amino acids. The CDR3: CTSSLQDHRNTGELFF. The CDR3 region has the DNA TGCACCAGCAGCTTACAGGACCACCGCAACACCGGGGAGCTGTTTTTT.

The CDR3 coding sequence is TGTGCCAGCAGCTTAGAAGGGTTCGGGGGCTACACCTTC. Protein product: CASSLEGFGGYTF. This chain connects TRBV7-2 to TRBJ1-2, with D unresolved. Germline V gene sequence: CDR1 SGHTA, CDR2 FQGNSA. The CDR3 loop spans 13 amino acids. V gave up 1 base and J gave up 8 bases, with 11 bases separating them.

Comment on this clone: Other DNA variants within this sample encode the same CDR3. CDR3 in DNA: TGTGCCAGCAGCGAAAGCTACGAGCAGTACTTC. Translation gives CASSESYEQYF. The chain uses TRBV7-2 and TRBJ2-7; D unresolved. The CDR3 extends over 11 amino acids. Deletions cut 5 bases from V and 3 bases from J, with 5 bases between. Germline-derived CDR1 and CDR2 are SGHTA and FQGNSA.

Of note for this clone: Other DNA sequences in the same sample also yield this CDR3. V usage is TRBV9 and J usage is TRBJ2-3; D gene ambiguous. The CDR3 contains 14 residues. The ends were cut back, 1 base at V and 2 bases at J, with 8 bases in the middle. Germline CDR1 is SGDLS and CDR2 is YYNGEE. The CDR3 here is CASSVSPDTDTQYF. The CDR3 DNA sequence: TGTGCCAGCAGCGTAAGTCCAGACACAGATACGCAGTATTTT.

The sample holds one count of this clone. V usage is TRBV6-1 and J usage is TRBJ2-1; D ambiguous. The CDR3 extends over 16 amino acids. V dropped 0 bases and J dropped 2 bases, with 11 bases sitting between them. Germline assignment: CDR1 MNHNS and CDR2 SASEGT. CDR3 amino acids: CASSEAGSFPYNEQFF. For the CDR3, the DNA is TGTGCCAGCAGTGAAGCGGGGTCTTTCCCCTACAATGAGCAGTTCTTC.

The chain links TRBV9 to TRBJ2-3; unclear D gene. The CDR3 covers 16 residues. V was trimmed by 0 bases and J by 2 bases, leaving 13 bases between them. Germline V gives CDR1 SGDLS, CDR2 YYNGEE. The CDR3 coding sequence is TGTGCCAGCAGCGTAGGGACCACAGTCTTCACAGATACGCAGTATTTT. Its protein product is CASSVGTTVFTDTQYF.

The genes are TRBV5-1 and TRBJ1-5; a possible D gene is TRBD1 (6 bases). This CDR3 is 16 amino acids long. Germline lookup yields CDR1 SGHRS and CDR2 YFSETQ. Trimming left V 4 bases short and J 6 bases short, with 20 bases between. Here the CDR3 reads CASSKEGGVLGQPQHF. The CDR3 DNA sequence: TGCGCCAGCAGCAAAGAGGGGGGAGTTCTGGGTCAGCCCCAGCATTTT.

A remark on this clone: The same CDR3 arises from other DNA sequences in this sample as well. CDR3 protein: CASSYGGYEQFF. The DNA for the CDR3 is TGTGCCAGCAGTTACGGCGGGTATGAGCAGTTCTTC. The V gene is TRBV6-6, the J gene TRBJ2-1; D possibly corresponds to TRBD2 (5 bases). Germline-derived CDR1 and CDR2 are MNHNY and SVGAGI (reference sequence). The CDR3 covers 12 residues. Trimming removed 2 bases from V and 8 bases from J, with 7 bases in between.

This rearrangement joins TRBV7-3 to TRBJ2-1; TRBD1 might be the D (6 bases). V gave up 5 bases and J gave up 8 bases, with 13 bases separating them. The CDR3 has 13 residues. From germline, CDR1 is SGHTA and CDR2 FQGTGA. The CDR3 region is CASSHYREHEQFF. The CDR3 coding sequence is TGTGCCAGCAGCCATTACAGGGAACATGAGCAGTTCTTC.

The chain recombines TRBV5-4 with TRBJ2-7; TRBD2 matches 13 bases. The CDR3 is 16 amino acids. The J segment lost 7 bases and the V segment lost 3 bases, leaving 10 bases of the junction unmatched. In germline, CDR1 is SGHNT, CDR2 YYREEE (reference sequence). CDR3: CASSSGLAGAFREQYF. The CDR3 DNA reads TGTGCCAGCAGCTCAGGACTAGCGGGGGCCTTTAGGGAGCAGTACTTC.

The chain combines TRBV18 with TRBJ1-5; D remains ambiguous. CDR3 length: 12 amino acids. The germline V and J ends were trimmed by 6 bases and 4 bases, with 7 bases remaining between them. Germline V lookup: CDR1 KGHSH, CDR2 LQKENI. Written as DNA, the CDR3 is TGTGCCAGCTCCCTCGTTAATCAGCCCCAGCATTTT. This gives the protein CASSLVNQPQHF.

The table lists this clone with a count of one. The CDR3 sequence is CASSSMGLAILEQYF. Written as DNA, the CDR3 is TGTGCCAGCAGCTCCATGGGACTAGCGATCTTAGAGCAGTACTTC. The chain has TRBV11-2 and TRBJ2-7; TRBD2 agrees at 10 bases. Germline CDR1 is SGHAT and CDR2 is FQNNGV. CDR3 length: 15 residues. The V segment lost 4 bases and the J segment 7 bases; nucleotides outside the gene matches: 10. Complete variable domain (other parts from reference TRBV11-2 and TRBJ2-7): EAGVAQSPRYKIIEKRQSVAFWCNPISGHATLYWYQQILGQGPKLLIQFQNNGVVDDSQLPKDRFSAERLKGVDSTLKIQPAKLEDSAVYLCASSSMGLAILEQYFGPGTRLTVT.

As regards this clone: The identical CDR3 is also encoded by other nucleotide sequences in the sample. The gene calls are TRBV5-1 and TRBJ2-1; TRBD1 aligns across 8 bases. Germline CDR1 is SGHRS and CDR2 is YFSETQ. Trimming took 4 bases from V and 0 from J; bases not matched to a gene: 3. The CDR3 loop spans 15 amino acids. In DNA, the CDR3 is TGCGCCAGCAGCGGTACAGGGGGCTCCTACAATGAGCAGTTCTTC. As protein: CASSGTGGSYNEQFF.

V and J are TRBV5-4 and TRBJ2-5; D assignment may be TRBD1 or TRBD2 (5 bases each). Trimming removed 2 bases from V and 3 bases from J, with 11 bases in between. The CDR3 is made up of 14 amino acids. Germline V gives CDR1 SGHNT, CDR2 YYREEE (reference sequence). The CDR3 protein is CASSLPGTEETQYF. Here the CDR3 DNA reads TGTGCCAGCAGCTTACCCGGGACGGAAGAGACCCAGTACTTC.

The chain employs TRBV11-2 and TRBJ1-1; no reliable D call. The germline gives CDR1 SGHAT, CDR2 FQNNGV. This CDR3 is 15 amino acids long. The V end lost 1 base, the J end lost 6 bases, and 15 bases lay between the germline ends. The CDR3 spells CASSLALGSVAEAFF. For the CDR3, the DNA is TGTGCCAGCAGCTTAGCCCTAGGTAGTGTAGCTGAAGCTTTCTTT.

The chain links TRBV28 to TRBJ2-1, with TRBD2 as a possible D gene (6 bases). CDR3 length: 17 residues. With 1 base removed from V and 1 base from J, the gap between germline ends came to 14 bases. Per the germline V gene, CDR1 is MDHEN and CDR2 is SYDVKM. The CDR3 DNA follows: TGTGCCAGCAGTTTATACCGGGGGATTTTATCCTACAATGAGCAGTTCTTC. This sequence encodes CASSLYRGILSYNEQFF.

For this clone: Other DNA sequences within the sample encode an identical CDR3. The chain recombines TRBV18 with TRBJ1-3; no definite D call. The V gene lost 0 bases and the J gene lost 3 bases, with 3 bases spanning the gap. Germline values: CDR1 KGHSH, CDR2 LQKENI. This CDR3 region has 13 residues. The CDR3 is CASSPPGGNTIYF. The CDR3 DNA reads TGTGCCAGCTCACCACCGGGTGGAAACACCATATATTTT.

The chain uses TRBV4-3 and TRBJ1-6, with D possibly being TRBD1 (6 bases). Germline-derived CDR1 and CDR2 are LGHNA and YSLEER. V shed 5 bases and J shed 3 bases, with 14 bases lying between them. This CDR3 is built from 16 residues. As DNA, the CDR3 is TGCGCCAGCAGCTTAGCCGGGACAAGCTATAATTCACCCCTCCACTTT. It encodes CASSLAGTSYNSPLHF.

Notes on this clone: The same CDR3 can be traced to other DNA sequences in this sample. The rearrangement joins TRBV5-1 to TRBJ2-5; D may be TRBD1 or TRBD2 (5 bases each). Trimming shortened V by 0 bases and J by 1 base, and 7 bases separated the two germline ends. The length of the CDR3 is 14 residues. Germline V gene sequence: CDR1 SGHRS, CDR2 YFSETQ. The CDR3 DNA follows: TGCGCCAGCAGCTTGGGGGGACCCCAAGAGACCCAGTACTTC. The encoded protein is CASSLGGPQETQYF.

The chain links TRBV18 to TRBJ2-2, with TRBD2 as a possible D gene (6 bases). Trimming removed 2 bases at V and 3 bases at J, with 13 bases between. This CDR3 contains 16 residues. CDR1 is KGHSH and CDR2 is LQKENI in the germline V gene. CDR3 residues: CASSPRSGGDTGELFF. Written as DNA, the CDR3 is TGTGCCAGCTCACCAAGATCCGGCGGGGACACCGGGGAGCTGTTTTTT.

The chain recombines TRBV30 with TRBJ2-7, with 8 bases identical to TRBD1. V was pared by 0 bases and J by 2 bases, with 9 bases of the junction left unmatched. Germline lookup yields CDR1 GTSNPN and CDR2 SVGIG (reference sequence). This CDR3 has 16 residues. The CDR3 nucleotides are TGTGCCTGGAGTGTACGGGGGACAGGTCCCACCTACGAGCAGTACTTC. Residues: CAWSVRGTGPTYEQYF.

As for this clone: The same CDR3 also results from other DNA sequences found in this sample. The chain uses TRBV7-2 and TRBJ1-1; D might be TRBD1 (6 bases). CDR1 and CDR2 (germline): SGHTA, FQGNSA. This CDR3 spans 14 amino acids. The V end lost 3 bases, the J end lost 0 bases, and 8 bases lay between the germline ends. CDR3 sequence (DNA): TGTGCCAGCAGCTTGCAGGGGTTGAACACTGAAGCTTTCTTT. As protein: CASSLQGLNTEAFF.

To note about this clone: The DNA is left out, because the CDR3 cannot be placed on it with certainty; the CDR3 is given as TCRdb lists it. The chain links TRBV5-1 to TRBJ2-2; the table's D call, TRBD2, was not checked against the DNA. Germline values: CDR1 SGHRS, CDR2 YFSETQ. The CDR3 length equals 16 residues, ends included. The CDR3: CASSFGPGSNTGELFF.